The 11 T cell receptor beta chains below all came from one sample that was sequenced in a study of shared clonotypes between healthy human individuals. Positively selected for CCR7, the CD45RO-negative cells used as naive CD8 cells excluded terminally differentiated effector memory CD45RA+ cells. Using immunoSEQ multiplex PCR, the repertoire was profiled, and TCRdb retains in-frame clones only, with some absent. The sample has fewer than 800,000 clones; 92% are singletons. Sequenced input: naive CD8+ T cells sorted from blood. These receptors came from a man aged 25 to 40 in good health.

The J gene is TRBJ2-7, the V gene TRBV7-2; 8 nucleotides match TRBD2. CDR3 length equals 16 residues. Germline CDR1 reads SGHTA; CDR2 reads FQGNSA. Losses at the gene ends were 5 bases for V and 6 bases for J; bases not matched to a gene: 15. CDR3 nucleotides: TGTGCCAGCAGCCCTCGTACGGGAGGGCCTCGGTTCGAGCAGTACTTC. This translates into CASSPRTGGPRFEQYF.

This clone was observed a single time. The genes are TRBV9 and TRBJ1-2; D is possibly TRBD1 (5 bases). V was trimmed by 4 bases and J by 5 bases, leaving 15 bases between them. CDR3 length: 14 residues. Germline V gene lookup returns CDR1 SGDLS and CDR2 YYNGEE. This CDR3 reads CASSSRTGGYGYTF. The DNA of the CDR3 is TGTGCCAGCAGCTCACGGACGGGGGGTTATGGCTACACCTTC.

The rearrangement joins TRBV5-1 to TRBJ2-7, with D perhaps TRBD1 (6 bases). Trimming cost V 4 bases and J 2 bases, with 10 bases left between them. The CDR3 contains 13 residues. Germline V gene sequence: CDR1 SGHRS, CDR2 YFSETQ. The CDR3 DNA sequence: TGCGCCAGCAGCAGGGACAAGACCTACGAGCAGTACTTC. Residues: CASSRDKTYEQYF.

The rearrangement joins TRBV10-1 to TRBJ2-7; D is possibly TRBD1 or TRBD2 (5 bases each). V lost 6 bases and J lost 5, with 20 bases in between. From germline, CDR1 is WNHNN and CDR2 SYGVQD (reference sequence). The CDR3 has 15 amino acids. The CDR3 bases are TGCGCCAGCAGCACCGGGACCCACCTCCGCCACGAGCAGTACTTC. Its translation: CASSTGTHLRHEQYF.

This chain connects TRBV10-3 to TRBJ1-1; D remains ambiguous. Trimming pared 0 bases from V and 4 bases from J, leaving 9 bases between. Germline-derived CDR1 and CDR2 are ENHRY and SYGVKD. The CDR3 is 14 residues long. The DNA of the CDR3 is TGTGCCATCAGTGAGTCCGGGCTCGGCACTGAAGCTTTCTTT. The encoded protein is CAISESGLGTEAFF.

This chain links TRBV7-2 with TRBJ2-1, with D maybe TRBD2 (6 bases). The germline CDR1 and CDR2 sequences are SGHTA and FQGNSA. CDR3 length equals 15 residues. V was trimmed by 5 bases and J by 4 bases, leaving 15 bases between them. CDR3 in DNA: TGTGCCAGCAGCACTACCGGGACTGCATACAATGAGCAGTTCTTC. This gives the protein CASSTTGTAYNEQFF.

V usage is TRBV6-5 and J usage is TRBJ1-1; D is unclear. Germline V CDR1 and CDR2: MNHEY, SVGAGI. Trimming shortened V by 5 bases and J by 7 bases, and 14 bases separated the two germline ends. This CDR3 is 13 amino acids long. CDR3 amino acids: CASSGWEGGEAFF. The DNA of the CDR3 is TGTGCCAGCAGTGGCTGGGAGGGTGGTGAAGCTTTCTTT.

J is TRBJ2-5 and V is TRBV13, with D hard to call. Germline loops: CDR1 PRHDT, CDR2 FYEKMQ (reference sequence). Trimming removed 1 base at V and 5 bases at J, with 8 bases between. This CDR3 spans 13 amino acids. This chain's CDR3 is CASSLEGWETQYF. The DNA of the CDR3 is TGTGCCAGCAGCTTAGAGGGTTGGGAGACCCAGTACTTC. Full variable domain (outside the CDR3, taken from reference TRBV13 and TRBJ2-5): AAGVIQSPRHLIKEKRETATLKCYPIPRHDTVYWYQQGPGQDPQFLISFYEKMQSDKGSIPDRFSAQQFSDYHSELNMSSLELGDSALYFCASSLEGWETQYFGPGTRLLVL.

The rearrangement uses TRBV28 and TRBJ2-7, with TRBD1 as a possible D gene (8 bases). Germline loops: CDR1 MDHEN, CDR2 SYDVKM. The V and J ends lost 4 bases and 2 bases respectively, with 15 bases between them. This CDR3 has 15 amino acids. The CDR3 DNA reads TGTGCCAGCAGTTCCCGACAGGGGACTACCTACGAGCAGTACTTC. It encodes CASSSRQGTTYEQYF.

V gene TRBV29-1 combines with J gene TRBJ2-1, with D maybe TRBD1 (6 bases). Germline V gene sequence: CDR1 SQVTM, CDR2 ANQGSEA. V lost 5 bases and J 5 bases, leaving 19 bases between the germline ends. The CDR3 is made up of 15 amino acids. Here the CDR3 DNA reads TGCAGCGTTATGGACAGAACAACACGGAACAATGAGCAGTTCTTC. Translating gives CSVMDRTTRNNEQFF.

The chain combines TRBV6-5 with TRBJ2-5; 9 bases are a match to TRBD1. This CDR3 is 16 amino acids long. J gave up 6 bases and V 1 base, and 9 bases lay outside the gene matches. The germline CDR1 and CDR2 sequences are MNHEY and SVGAGI. In nucleotides, the CDR3 is TGTGCCAGCAGTTACTTTTCCCCGACAGGGGGAAAGACCCAGTACTTC. It yields the protein CASSYFSPTGGKTQYF.